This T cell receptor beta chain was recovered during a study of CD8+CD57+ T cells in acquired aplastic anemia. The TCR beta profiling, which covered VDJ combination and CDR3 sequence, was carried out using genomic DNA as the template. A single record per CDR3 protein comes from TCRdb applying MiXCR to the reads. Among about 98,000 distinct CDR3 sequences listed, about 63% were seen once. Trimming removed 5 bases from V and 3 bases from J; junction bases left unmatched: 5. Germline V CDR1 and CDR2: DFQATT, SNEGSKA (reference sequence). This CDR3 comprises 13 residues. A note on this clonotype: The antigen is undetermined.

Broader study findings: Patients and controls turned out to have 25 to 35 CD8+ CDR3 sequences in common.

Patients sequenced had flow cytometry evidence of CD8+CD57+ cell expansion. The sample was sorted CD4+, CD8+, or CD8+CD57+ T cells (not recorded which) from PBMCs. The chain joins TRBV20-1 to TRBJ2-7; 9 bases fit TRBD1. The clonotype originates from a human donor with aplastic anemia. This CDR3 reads CSAQTGGLYEQYF. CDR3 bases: TGCAGTGCTCAGACAGGGGGGCTCTACGAGCAGTACTTC.